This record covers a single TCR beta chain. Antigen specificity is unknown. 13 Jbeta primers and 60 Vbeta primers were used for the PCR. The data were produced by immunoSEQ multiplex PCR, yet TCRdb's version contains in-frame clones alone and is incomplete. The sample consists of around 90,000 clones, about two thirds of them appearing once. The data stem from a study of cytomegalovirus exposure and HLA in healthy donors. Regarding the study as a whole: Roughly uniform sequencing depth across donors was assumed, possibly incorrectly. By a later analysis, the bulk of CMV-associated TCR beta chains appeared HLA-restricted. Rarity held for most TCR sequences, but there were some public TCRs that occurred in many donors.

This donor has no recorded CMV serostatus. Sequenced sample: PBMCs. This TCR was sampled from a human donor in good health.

The CDR3 DNA is TGTGCCAGCTCACCACCGGGTCAGGGGGCGCCTGGCTACACCTTC. Encoded protein: CASSPPGQGAPGYTF. This chain connects TRBV18 to TRBJ1-2; 8 bases agree with TRBD1. Per the germline V gene, CDR1 is KGHSH and CDR2 is LQKENI. The V gene end was trimmed by 0 bases and the J gene end by 7 bases; junction bases not matched to a gene: 7. The CDR3 contains 15 residues.